These 29 T cell receptor beta chains came from one sample sequenced in a study of blood T cell repertoires in COVID-19. TCRdb keeps only in-frame clones here, not all; method: immunoSEQ multiplex PCR. Of roughly 170,000 clones listed, around 85% are singletons. Sequencing was carried out using peripheral blood. These receptors all stem from a man aged 65 to 85 with active or convalescent COVID-19.

The rearrangement uses TRBV18 and TRBJ2-7; the match to TRBD1 covers 7 bases. The V gene's germline CDR1 is KGHSH and CDR2 LQKENI. The CDR3 sequence is 16 residues long. Trimming removed 0 bases from V and 3 bases from J; junction bases left unmatched: 8. The CDR3 region is CASSPPPLQGNYEQYF. DNA of the CDR3: TGTGCCAGCTCACCACCCCCCTTACAGGGGAACTACGAGCAGTACTTC.

The chain employs TRBV27 and TRBJ1-4, with a tentative D call TRBD1 (5 bases). The CDR3 has 17 residues. The ends were cut back, 5 bases at V and 7 bases at J, with 23 bases in the middle. Germline V CDR1 and CDR2: MNHEY, SMNVEV (reference sequence). The CDR3 reads CASSPLPTVFISEKLFF. The CDR3 region has the DNA TGTGCCAGCAGTCCACTCCCGACAGTTTTTATAAGTGAAAAACTGTTTTTT.

The V call is TRBV5-8, the J call TRBJ2-5, with 7 bases lining up with TRBD2. CDR1 is SGHTS and CDR2 is YDEGEE in the germline V gene. V lost 5 bases to trimming and J lost 5 bases; unmatched junction nucleotides: 0. CDR3 length: 11 amino acids. CDR3 sequence (DNA): TGTGCCAGCAGGGGGGGGGAGACCCAGTACTTC. Translated, it gives CASRGGETQYF.

This clone was observed once. J is TRBJ1-6 and V is TRBV6-5; no reliable D call. V was cut by 4 bases and J by 0 bases, with 10 bases left in between. The CDR3 is 16 amino acids. Germline CDR1 is MNHEY and CDR2 is SVGAGI. CDR3 amino acids: CASSSRESSYNSPLHF. The DNA for the CDR3 is TGTGCCAGCAGTTCTCGGGAGAGCTCCTATAATTCACCCCTCCACTTT.

This clone was seen a handful of times. The chain has TRBV6-2 or TRBV6-3 and TRBJ2-5; 9 bases align to TRBD2. Germline loops: CDR1 MNHEY, CDR2 SVGEGT. The CDR3 runs 12 residues. V trimming: 5 bases; J trimming: 14 bases; junction bases outside the gene matches: 9. The CDR3 DNA reads as TGTGCCAGCAGTAAGACCGGGACTAGCTTCTACTTC. This codes for CASSKTGTSFYF.

The genes are TRBV7-6 and TRBJ1-6, with D perhaps matching TRBD1 (5 bases). The V and J ends lost 5 bases and 9 bases respectively, with 11 bases between them. The CDR3 totals 13 residues. Germline-derived CDR1 and CDR2 are SGHVS and FNYEAQ. Here the CDR3 reads CASSEMTVSPLHF. The CDR3 region has the DNA TGTGCCAGCAGCGAAATGACAGTTTCACCCCTCCACTTT.

The genes are TRBV2 and TRBJ1-3, with unresolved D. The CDR3 loop spans 14 amino acids. The V end lost 9 bases, the J end lost 2 bases, and 14 bases lay between the germline ends. Germline CDR1 SNHLY, CDR2 FYNNEI. The CDR3: CASTSQLAGNTIYF. The CDR3 bases are TGTGCCAGTACATCACAGCTCGCTGGAAACACCATATATTTT.

The chain uses TRBV28 and TRBJ2-5, with TRBD2 matching 13 bases. The CDR3 has 14 amino acids. Germline lookup yields CDR1 MDHEN and CDR2 SYDVKM. Trimming took 6 bases from V and 6 from J; bases not matched to a gene: 4. CDR3 residues: CASSGLAGEKTQYF. The CDR3 nucleotides are TGTGCCAGCAGCGGACTAGCGGGAGAAAAGACCCAGTACTTC.

This clone occurred once. The V and J genes are TRBV3-1 (or the pseudogene TRBV3-2) and TRBJ2-7, with D possibly matching TRBD1 (6 bases). Germline assignment: CDR1 LGHDT and CDR2 YNNKEL (reference sequence). Trimming stripped 4 bases from V and 4 bases from J, with 14 bases between. CDR3 size: 14 residues. The CDR3: CASSPPGGDYEQYF. CDR3 DNA sequence: TGTGCCAGCAGCCCCCCTGGGGGCGATTACGAGCAGTACTTC.

The chain links TRBV4-2 to TRBJ2-2, with a possible D match to TRBD1 (6 bases). CDR1 is LGHNA and CDR2 is YNFKEQ in the germline V gene. The CDR3 is 16 residues long. V was trimmed by 4 bases and J by 4 bases, leaving 16 bases between them. DNA of the CDR3: TGTGCCAGCAGCCCTACAGGGTATACGGTCACCGGGGAGCTGTTTTTT. It encodes CASSPTGYTVTGELFF.

The chain has TRBV19 and TRBJ1-4; TRBD1 aligns across 9 bases. Germline V gene lookup returns CDR1 LNHDA and CDR2 SQIVND (reference sequence). CDR3 size: 13 residues. Trimming removed 9 bases from V and 6 bases from J; junction bases left unmatched: 5. CDR3 in DNA: TGTGCCAGCCGGGACAGGGTGGATGAAAAACTGTTTTTT. Its protein is CASRDRVDEKLFF. Drawing the rest from reference TRBV19 and TRBJ1-4, the complete variable domain is DGGITQSPKYLFRKEGQNVTLSCEQNLNHDAMYWYRQDPGQGLRLIYYSQIVNDFQKGDIAEGYSVSREKKESFPLTVTSAQKNPTAFYLCASRDRVDEKLFFGSGTQLSVL.

A single count supports this clone. The V call is TRBV5-5, the J call TRBJ1-1, with D unresolved. This CDR3 spans 14 amino acids. Between the trimmed V and J ends, which lost 1 base and 4 bases, there was a span of 11 bases. CDR1 SGHKS and CDR2 YYEKEE come from the germline V gene (reference sequence). The CDR3 DNA reads TGTGCCAGCAGCTTGTACGGGTTCGGCACTGAAGCTTTCTTT. Translating it yields CASSLYGFGTEAFF.

The gene calls are TRBV28 and TRBJ1-1; D may be TRBD1 (5 bases). The CDR3 spans 14 residues. Germline CDR1 reads MDHEN; CDR2 reads SYDVKM. With 5 bases removed from V and 5 bases from J, the gap between germline ends came to 15 bases. The CDR3 here is CASSRSGGRTEAFF. CDR3 coding DNA: TGTGCCAGCAGTCGGAGCGGGGGGAGGACTGAAGCTTTCTTT.

CDR3 amino acids: CASKREVRDYGYTF. The CDR3 DNA is TGTGCCAGTAAGAGGGAAGTGAGGGACTATGGCTACACCTTC. The gene calls are TRBV19 and TRBJ1-2; D remains unclear. CDR1 is LNHDA and CDR2 is SQIVND in the germline V gene (reference sequence). CDR3 length equals 14 residues. Trimming took off 7 bases at V and 3 bases at J, with 15 bases between the two ends.

J is TRBJ2-3 and V is TRBV24-1; 8 positions agree with TRBD2. V lost 5 bases and J lost 1; bases outside the gene matches: 4. Germline values: CDR1 KGHDR, CDR2 SFDVKD. The CDR3 totals 15 residues. CDR3 sequence: CATSATTSGTDTQYF. In DNA form, the CDR3 reads TGTGCCACCAGTGCCACGACTAGCGGCACAGATACGCAGTATTTT.

The V gene is TRBV9, the J gene TRBJ2-7, with 7 bases identical to TRBD2. The germline CDR1 and CDR2 sequences are SGDLS and YYNGEE. The junction had 9 bases not matched to a gene; V was cut back by 0 bases and J by 9 bases. This CDR3 has 14 amino acids. The DNA for the CDR3 is TGTGCCAGCAGCGTAGGGACTAGGAGTTCGGGGCAGTACTTC. This codes for CASSVGTRSSGQYF.

This clone was picked up a small number of times. As DNA, the CDR3 is TGTGCCATCAGTGACCAGGGCTGGAATCAGCCCCAGCATTTT. Its protein is CAISDQGWNQPQHF. V and J are TRBV10-3 and TRBJ1-5; TRBD1 is a possible D gene (5 bases). Germline V gene data show CDR1 as ENHRY and CDR2 as SYGVKD. This CDR3 is built from 14 residues. The V end was cut by 3 bases, the J end by 4 bases, with 10 bases between.

This clone has just a few counts. The rearrangement links TRBV5-6 to TRBJ2-3; TRBD2 aligns across 15 bases. V trimming: 3 bases; J trimming: 2 bases; junction bases outside the gene matches: 10. Germline assignment: CDR1 SGHDT and CDR2 YYEEEE. This CDR3 has 19 amino acids. CDR3 nucleotide sequence: TGTGCCAGCAGCTATATTACCGGGACTAGCGGGGGGTTCACAGATACGCAGTATTTT. Its protein is CASSYITGTSGGFTDTQYF.

The rearrangement links TRBV19 to TRBJ2-4, with 16 bases that match TRBD2. The V and J ends lost 3 bases and 0 bases, in that order; junction bases with no gene match: 5. This CDR3 contains 19 residues. The germline gives CDR1 LNHDA, CDR2 SQIVND (reference sequence). The CDR3 nucleotides are TGTGCCAGTAGTATCGGGACTAGCGGGGGGGACCCAGCCAAAAACATTCAGTACTTC. Its protein product is CASSIGTSGGDPAKNIQYF.

The chain couples TRBV28 to TRBJ2-2, with D uncertain. Germline V gene data show CDR1 as MDHEN and CDR2 as SYDVKM. The CDR3 is 13 amino acids. The V end lost 8 bases, the J end lost 6 bases, and 13 bases lay between the germline ends. The CDR3 nucleotides are TGTGCCAGCGACAAATCTACCTCCGGGGAGCTGTTTTTT. Amino acid sequence: CASDKSTSGELFF.

The chain uses TRBV5-1 and TRBJ2-7; TRBD1 matches 7 bases. Germline CDR1 reads SGHRS; CDR2 reads YFSETQ. The J segment lost 2 bases and the V segment lost 1 base, leaving 3 bases of the junction unmatched. There are 14 residues in the CDR3. CDR3 bases: TGCGCCAGCAGCTTGCTGACAGGGACCTACGAGCAGTACTTC. Its protein is CASSLLTGTYEQYF. Filled out from reference TRBV5-1 and TRBJ2-7, the complete variable domain reads KAGVTQTPRYLIKTRGQQVTLSCSPISGHRSVSWYQQTPGQGLQFLFEYFSETQRNKGNFPGRFSGRQFSNSRSEMNVSTLELGDSALYLCASSLLTGTYEQYFGPGTRLTVT.

There are a few counts of this clone. V is TRBV5-4 and J is TRBJ1-2, with 11 bases fitting TRBD1. J gave up 4 bases and V 4 bases, and 6 bases lay outside the gene matches. Germline V gives CDR1 SGHNT, CDR2 YYREEE (reference sequence). The CDR3 extends over 15 amino acids. The CDR3 loop reads CASSGDRGKAYGYTF. In nucleotides, the CDR3 is TGTGCCAGCAGCGGGGACAGGGGGAAGGCCTATGGCTACACCTTC.

V gene TRBV6-5 combines with J gene TRBJ1-5; 9 positions match TRBD1. The CDR3 runs to 13 residues. In germline, CDR1 is MNHEY, CDR2 SVGAGI. Trimming at V came to 6 bases and at J to 7 bases, leaving 4 bases not matched to a gene. The chain's CDR3 is CASRRTGEQPQHF. CDR3 nucleotide sequence: TGTGCCAGCAGGAGGACAGGGGAACAGCCCCAGCATTTT.

The chain has TRBV27 and TRBJ2-7; a possible D gene is TRBD1 (5 bases). The germline CDR1 and CDR2 sequences are MNHEY and SMNVEV (reference sequence). Trimming removed 3 bases from V and 5 bases from J, with 11 bases in between. The CDR3 length is 13 residues. CDR3 sequence (DNA): TGTGCCAGCAGTTTTGGGCAGGGCGACGAGCAGTACTTC. Translating it yields CASSFGQGDEQYF.

This chain joins TRBV15 and TRBJ2-7; no clear D. In germline, CDR1 is LNHNV, CDR2 YYDKDF (reference sequence). The CDR3 consists of 14 residues. V gave up 2 bases and J gave up 2 bases, with 10 bases separating them. CDR3 bases: TGTGCCACCAGCAGACTGGGCCAGACCTACGAGCAGTACTTC. It encodes CATSRLGQTYEQYF.

The chain couples TRBV6-2 or TRBV6-3 to TRBJ1-6; tentatively, D is TRBD1 (6 bases). Deletions cut 6 bases from V and 6 bases from J, with 12 bases between. The CDR3 contains 14 residues. From germline, CDR1 is MNHEY and CDR2 SVGEGT. In nucleotides, the CDR3 is TGTGCCAGCAGCCCAGGGGTTGCTAATTCACCCCTCCACTTT. Protein sequence: CASSPGVANSPLHF.

This chain links TRBV7-8 with TRBJ1-5; 10 nucleotides align to TRBD1. V lost 5 bases, J lost 6 bases, and 13 bases stayed unmatched. Germline V CDR1 and CDR2: SGHVS, FQNEAQ. The CDR3 is 17 residues long. The CDR3 DNA reads TGTGCCAGCAGCCAAATACCCGGGGGACAGGGGATTCAGCCCCAGCATTTT. As protein: CASSQIPGGQGIQPQHF.

V usage is TRBV7-6 and J usage is TRBJ1-5; TRBD1 is a possible D gene (6 bases). The V gene's germline CDR1 is SGHVS and CDR2 FNYEAQ. The CDR3 is 14 amino acids. The germline V and J ends were trimmed by 4 bases and 4 bases, with 11 bases remaining between them. In nucleotides, the CDR3 is TGTGCCAGCAGCTACAGGGTAGGGAATCAGCCCCAGCATTTT. Protein sequence: CASSYRVGNQPQHF.

The genes are TRBV18 and TRBJ2-7; 7 positions agree with TRBD1. Looked up from germline, CDR1 is KGHSH and CDR2 is LQKENI. The J segment lost 0 bases and the V segment lost 3 bases, leaving 5 bases of the junction unmatched. The CDR3 totals 15 residues. The CDR3 is CASSPGQANSYEQYF. The CDR3 nucleotides are TGTGCCAGCTCACCCGGACAGGCCAACTCCTACGAGCAGTACTTC. The entire variable domain, with the rest obtained from reference TRBV18 and TRBJ2-7, is as follows: NAGVMQNPRHLVRRRGQEARLRCSPMKGHSHVYWYRQLPEEGLKFMVYLQKENIIDESGMPKERFSAEFPKEGPSILRIQQVVRGDSAAYFCASSPGQANSYEQYFGPGTRLTVT.